Listed below are T cell receptor beta chains from one sample, sequenced in a study of blood T cell repertoires in COVID-19. Clones were sequenced by immunoSEQ multiplex PCR, and TCRdb holds only the in-frame ones, with some missing. The sample holds about 200,000 clones; roughly 80% are singletons and the top ten take about 8%. The sample was peripheral blood. The receptors were sampled from an elderly woman with acute or convalescent COVID-19. The CDR3 runs from the conserved cysteine through the conserved F or W. Fields, in order: V gene, CDR3 length, J gene, CDR3 protein.

TRBV6-5	15	TRBJ2-7	CASRTGTRLPYEQYF
TRBV5-4	16	TRBJ2-7	CASSLPGSGVAYEQYF
TRBV4-2	16	TRBJ2-1	CASSQDPWDRGGEQFF
TRBV2	14	TRBJ1-5	CASSDSGGRQPQHF
TRBV12-3/TRBV12-4	13	TRBJ1-6	CASSLGSNSPLHF
TRBV5-1	13	TRBJ2-7	CASSPGAGWEQYF
TRBV5-4	14	TRBJ1-2	CASSLEAAFYGYTF
TRBV27	13	TRBJ2-7	CASTSRGSYEQYF
TRBV5-4	15	TRBJ2-7	CATGLAGLSSYEQYF
TRBV7-2	18	TRBJ2-1	CASSLVGGGVVLIDEQFF
TRBV7-8	17	TRBJ2-7	CASSPRGTASVSYEQYF
TRBV14	13	TRBJ1-4	CASSRRGNEKLFF
TRBV6-5	14	TRBJ1-6	CASSTGTAYSPLHF
TRBV9	16	TRBJ2-1	CASSVVIGTGTVEQFF